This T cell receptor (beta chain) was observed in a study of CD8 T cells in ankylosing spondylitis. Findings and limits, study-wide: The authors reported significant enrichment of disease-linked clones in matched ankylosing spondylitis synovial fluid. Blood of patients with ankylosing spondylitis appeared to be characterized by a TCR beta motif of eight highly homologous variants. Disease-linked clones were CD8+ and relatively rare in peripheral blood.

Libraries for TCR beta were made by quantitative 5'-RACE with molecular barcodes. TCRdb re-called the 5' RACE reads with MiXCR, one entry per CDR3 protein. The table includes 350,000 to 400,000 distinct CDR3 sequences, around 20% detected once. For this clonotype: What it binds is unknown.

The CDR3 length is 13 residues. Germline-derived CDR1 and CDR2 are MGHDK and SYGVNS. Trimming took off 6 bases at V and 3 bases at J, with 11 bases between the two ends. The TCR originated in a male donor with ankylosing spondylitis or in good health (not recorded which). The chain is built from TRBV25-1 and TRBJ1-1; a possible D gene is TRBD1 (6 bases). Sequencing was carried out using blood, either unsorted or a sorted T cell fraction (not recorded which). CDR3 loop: CASRGDTDTEAFF. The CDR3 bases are TGTGCCAGCAGAGGGGACACCGACACTGAAGCTTTCTTT.